These 32 T cell receptor beta chains share one sample of origin, sequenced in a study of Ad26.COV2.S vaccination and SARS-CoV-2 variants. Libraries were prepared by immunoSEQ multiplex PCR; TCRdb keeps only in-frame clonotypes and omits some of them. The table lists more than 40,000 clones, approximately 80% of them singletons. The sequenced sample was peripheral blood, obtained after recovery from COVID-19. The receptor source for this set is a human donor who had recovered from COVID-19.

The V and J genes are TRBV5-1 and TRBJ2-1, with TRBD2 matching over 10 bases. Germline V CDR1 and CDR2: SGHRS, YFSETQ. J gave up 2 bases and V 1 base, and 0 bases lay outside the gene matches. This CDR3 spans 15 amino acids. In nucleotides, the CDR3 is TGCGCCAGCAGCTTGACTAGCGGGGCCTACAATGAGCAGTTCTTC. The encoded protein is CASSLTSGAYNEQFF.

The V call is TRBV29-1, the J call TRBJ2-7; TRBD1 agrees at 9 bases. Germline V lookup: CDR1 SQVTM, CDR2 ANQGSEA. The CDR3 sequence is 11 residues long. V lost 7 bases to trimming and J lost 5 bases; unmatched junction nucleotides: 3. The CDR3 DNA follows: TGCAGCGCGGGACAGGGCCACGAGCAGTACTTC. Its protein product is CSAGQGHEQYF.

This clone was recorded once. The chain couples TRBV5-6 to TRBJ2-7; 10 bases are shared with TRBD2. The germline CDR1 and CDR2 sequences are SGHDT and YYEEEE. The V gene end was trimmed by 7 bases and the J gene end by 4 bases; junction bases not matched to a gene: 11. The CDR3 contains 15 residues. Written as DNA, the CDR3 is TGTGCCAGCGCCGCCGCCATTAGCGGGAGGTACGAGCAGTACGTC. The encoded protein is CASAAAISGRYEQYV.

The chain has TRBV9 and TRBJ1-5; tentatively, D is TRBD1 (6 bases). CDR1 and CDR2 (germline): SGDLS, YYNGEE. V dropped 4 bases and J dropped 4 bases, with 15 bases sitting between them. This CDR3 has 15 amino acids. In DNA form, the CDR3 reads TGTGCCAGCAGCTTCCGGGAGGGGGTAAATCAGCCCCAGCATTTT. Protein sequence: CASSFREGVNQPQHF. Combining the CDR3 with reference TRBV9 and TRBJ1-5 gives the whole variable domain DSGVTQTPKHLITATGQRVTLRCSPRSGDLSVYWYQQSLDQGLQFLIQYYNGEERAKGNILERFSAQQFPDLHSELNLSSLELGDSALYFCASSFREGVNQPQHFGDGTRLSIL.

This clone was recorded only once. The chain has TRBV6-5 and TRBJ1-5; perhaps TRBD1 as D (6 bases). This CDR3 contains 13 residues. Germline V gene data show CDR1 as MNHEY and CDR2 as SVGAGI. The V gene lost 6 bases and the J gene lost 5 bases, with 11 bases spanning the gap. As DNA, the CDR3 is TGTGCCAGCAGGGTTAAGGGGGATCAGCCCCAGCATTTT. This sequence encodes CASRVKGDQPQHF.

The chain combines TRBV11-2 with TRBJ2-5; D remains unclear. The germline V and J ends were trimmed by 4 bases and 5 bases, with 11 bases remaining between them. CDR3 length equals 13 residues. Germline V lookup: CDR1 SGHAT, CDR2 FQNNGV. The CDR3 DNA is TGTGCCAGCAGCTGGACGCAGAAGGAGACCCAGTACTTC. It encodes CASSWTQKETQYF.

The chain links TRBV24-1 to TRBJ1-1; D is undetermined. V was clipped by 1 base and J by 1 base, with 6 bases between them. Germline CDR1 is KGHDR and CDR2 is SFDVKD. CDR3 size: 14 residues. CDR3 sequence reads: CATSDLLGNTEAFF. CDR3 nucleotides: TGTGCCACCAGTGATTTACTGGGGAACACTGAAGCTTTCTTT.

The rearrangement uses TRBV9 and TRBJ2-1; possible D gene TRBD2, 6 bases. Between the trimmed V and J ends, which lost 0 bases and 2 bases, there was a span of 12 bases. This CDR3 is built from 16 residues. Germline V gene data show CDR1 as SGDLS and CDR2 as YYNGEE. CDR3 bases: TGTGCCAGCAGCGTAGGGGGGGTATGGGCCTACAATGAGCAGTTCTTC. Residues: CASSVGGVWAYNEQFF.

V gene TRBV3-1 (or the pseudogene TRBV3-2) combines with J gene TRBJ1-6; a weak D match, TRBD1 (6 bases). In germline, CDR1 is LGHDT, CDR2 YNNKEL (reference sequence). With 3 bases removed from V and 9 bases from J, the gap between germline ends came to 15 bases. The length of the CDR3 is 15 residues. The CDR3 loop reads CASSQRGEVSSPLHF. CDR3 DNA sequence: TGTGCCAGCAGCCAGAGGGGGGAGGTGAGTTCACCCCTCCACTTT.

The chain combines TRBV19 with TRBJ1-4, with D perhaps matching TRBD1 (6 bases). CDR3 length: 14 amino acids. Germline V lookup: CDR1 LNHDA, CDR2 SQIVND (reference sequence). V was trimmed by 11 bases and J by 11 bases, leaving 24 bases between them. CDR3 loop: CAPRNGGSARKLFF. As DNA, the CDR3 is TGTGCCCCAAGAAACGGGGGCTCCGCTCGGAAACTGTTTTTT. The full variable domain, rest sourced from reference TRBV19 and TRBJ1-4, is DGGITQSPKYLFRKEGQNVTLSCEQNLNHDAMYWYRQDPGQGLRLIYYSQIVNDFQKGDIAEGYSVSREKKESFPLTVTSAQKNPTAFYLCAPRNGGSARKLFFGSGTQLSVL.

This chain uses TRBV19 with TRBJ2-3, with 10 positions matching TRBD2. Germline-derived CDR1 and CDR2 are LNHDA and SQIVND (reference sequence). The CDR3 runs to 15 residues. The V segment lost 4 bases and the J segment 4 bases; nucleotides outside the gene matches: 5. Here the CDR3 reads CASSTGGLAADTQYF. CDR3 nucleotides: TGTGCCAGTAGTACAGGTGGACTAGCGGCAGATACGCAGTATTTT.

CDR3 coding DNA: TGCGCCAGCAGCTTGGCCGGGCAGGGGATGGAGACCCAGTACTTC. This sequence encodes CASSLAGQGMETQYF. The V call is TRBV5-1, the J call TRBJ2-5; D perhaps matches TRBD1 (6 bases). The CDR3 sequence is 15 residues long. Trimming took off 0 bases at V and 5 bases at J, with 14 bases between the two ends. The germline gives CDR1 SGHRS, CDR2 YFSETQ.

The genes are TRBV7-3 and TRBJ2-2, with a tentative D call TRBD2 (5 bases). There are 14 residues in the CDR3. V lost 5 bases to trimming and J lost 2 bases, with 9 bases between them. Germline CDR1 reads SGHTA; CDR2 reads FQGTGA. CDR3 loop: CASSAGLNTGELFF. The CDR3 DNA sequence: TGTGCCAGCAGCGCTGGACTTAACACCGGGGAGCTGTTTTTT.

The chain joins TRBV28 to TRBJ1-6; 8 bases line up with TRBD1. This CDR3 has 17 residues. Per the germline V gene, CDR1 is MDHEN and CDR2 is SYDVKM. The trim removed 1 base at V and 7 bases at J, leaving 9 bases unmatched. Here the CDR3 DNA reads TGTGCCAGCAGTTTATCTCAGGGGGCGACACTAAATTCACCCCTCCACTTT. This gives the protein CASSLSQGATLNSPLHF.

This clone is a singleton in its sample. The chain combines TRBV27 with TRBJ2-2, with 7 nucleotides matching TRBD1. Germline trimming cut 6 bases from V and 6 bases from J; bases unmatched to any gene: 7. CDR1 and CDR2 from the germline V gene are MNHEY and SMNVEV (reference sequence). The CDR3 sequence is 14 residues long. Here the CDR3 reads CASSLNRGSGELFF. For the CDR3, the DNA is TGTGCCAGCAGCCTCAACAGGGGTTCCGGGGAGCTGTTTTTT.

J is TRBJ2-2 and V is TRBV11-2, with D possibly TRBD2 on 6 matching bases. Germline CDR1 reads SGHAT; CDR2 reads FQNNGV. Trimming pared 5 bases from V and 4 bases from J, leaving 14 bases between. The CDR3 has 15 residues. CDR3 residues: CASSRTIDITGELFF. The CDR3 DNA is TGTGCCAGCAGCCGGACTATCGATATCACCGGGGAGCTGTTTTTT.

As to this clone: This sample includes further DNA sequences coding for the same CDR3. This chain joins TRBV3-1 (or the pseudogene TRBV3-2) and TRBJ1-1, with 8 bases lining up with TRBD1. After removal of 4 bases from V and 2 bases from J, the junction contained 3 bases not matched to a gene. Germline V gene data show CDR1 as LGHDT and CDR2 as YNNKEL (reference sequence). The CDR3 has 14 amino acids. The CDR3 region has the DNA TGTGCCAGCAGCCTAGGGACAGGTAACACTGAAGCTTTCTTT. This encodes CASSLGTGNTEAFF.

This clone was seen a few times. The rearrangement joins TRBV6-4 to TRBJ2-2, with 7 positions matching TRBD1. In germline, CDR1 is MRHNA, CDR2 SNTAGT. V dropped 8 bases and J dropped 0; count of bases not matched to a gene: 3. The CDR3 runs to 14 residues. CDR3 sequence (DNA): TGTGCCAGCGCAGGACAGGCGAACACCGGGGAGCTGTTTTTT. This sequence encodes CASAGQANTGELFF.

This rearrangement joins TRBV5-8 to TRBJ1-2; D is uncertain. From germline, CDR1 is SGHTS and CDR2 YDEGEE. The CDR3 extends over 12 amino acids. V lost 0 bases, J lost 4 bases, and 4 bases lay in between. The CDR3, as DNA: TGTGCCAGCAGCTTGGGGACCTATGGCTACACCTTC. Translation gives CASSLGTYGYTF.

The CDR3 sequence: CASDRGNQPQHF. The CDR3 DNA sequence: TGTGCCAGCGACCGGGGCAATCAGCCCCAGCATTTT. The chain has TRBV28 and TRBJ1-5; no firm D call. This CDR3 has 12 amino acids. The germline V gene encodes CDR1 MDHEN and CDR2 SYDVKM. V was pared by 8 bases and J by 2 bases, with 7 bases between. The full variable domain, rest sourced from reference TRBV28 and TRBJ1-5, is DVKVTQSSRYLVKRTGEKVFLECVQDMDHENMFWYRQDPGLGLRLIYFSYDVKMKEKGDIPEGYSVSREKKERFSLILESASTNQTSMYLCASDRGNQPQHFGDGTRLSIL.

The count of this clone is one. The chain carries TRBV6-2 or TRBV6-3 and TRBJ2-1; possible D gene TRBD2, 6 bases. V lost 0 bases and J 10 bases, leaving 13 bases between the germline ends. CDR1 and CDR2 (germline): MNHEY, SVGEGT. The CDR3 contains 14 residues. The DNA for the CDR3 is TGTGCCAGCAGTTACTCGTCCTGGGGAGGAGAGCAGTTCTTC. Translated: CASSYSSWGGEQFF.

The V call is TRBV3-1 (or the pseudogene TRBV3-2), the J call TRBJ1-6, with 8 bases aligning to TRBD1. From germline, CDR1 is LGHDT and CDR2 YNNKEL (reference sequence). V lost 5 bases to trimming and J lost 10 bases; unmatched junction nucleotides: 10. This CDR3 has 15 residues. In DNA, the CDR3 is TGTGCCAGCAGCTCGACCGGACAGGGTAGGTCACCCCTCCACTTT. Protein product: CASSSTGQGRSPLHF.

The chain joins TRBV3-1 (or the pseudogene TRBV3-2) to TRBJ2-7; no definite D call. V lost 0 bases and J 3 bases, leaving 6 bases between the germline ends. Germline CDR1 LGHDT, CDR2 YNNKEL (reference sequence). This CDR3 has 13 amino acids. This CDR3 is CASSQDPSYEQYF. For the CDR3, the DNA is TGTGCCAGCAGCCAAGATCCCAGCTACGAGCAGTACTTC.

The chain couples TRBV6-4 to TRBJ2-1, with 8 bases that match TRBD2. CDR3 length: 14 amino acids. Trimming cost V 4 bases and J 9 bases; bases outside gene matches: 8. Looked up from germline, CDR1 is MRHNA and CDR2 is SNTAGT. The CDR3 DNA reads TGTGCCAGCAGTGGAACGGGAGGGGTCGGTGAGCAGTTCTTC. Translated, it gives CASSGTGGVGEQFF.

The V call is TRBV9, the J call TRBJ2-3, with no clear D. CDR1 is SGDLS and CDR2 is YYNGEE in the germline V gene. The CDR3 contains 11 residues. V lost 0 bases and J lost 5, with 1 base in between. CDR3 bases: TGTGCCAGCAGCGTAGTAGATACGCAGTATTTT. Translating gives CASSVVDTQYF.

This rearrangement joins TRBV5-1 to TRBJ1-1; perhaps TRBD1 as D (5 bases). V lost 0 bases to trimming and J lost 2 bases, with 11 bases between them. CDR3 length: 15 residues. CDR1 is SGHRS and CDR2 is YFSETQ in the germline V gene. The chain's CDR3 is CASSLVARVNTEAFF. CDR3 DNA: TGCGCCAGCAGCTTGGTGGCCAGGGTAAACACTGAAGCTTTCTTT.

On this clone: One end of the junction varies from germline; a read error may be responsible. In DNA, the CDR3 is TGTGCCGGCAGCCTAGGAGGGGTCAAGGCCAACGTCCTGACTTTC. Protein: CAGSLGGVKANVLTF. This sequence joins TRBV2 and TRBJ2-6; D perhaps matches TRBD2 (6 bases). Germline assignment: CDR1 SNHLY and CDR2 FYNNEI. This CDR3 contains 15 residues.

The chain has TRBV19 and TRBJ2-3; D is ambiguous. V was cut by 1 base and J by 5 bases, with 4 bases left in between. The CDR3 is 12 amino acids. The germline V gene encodes CDR1 LNHDA and CDR2 SQIVND (reference sequence). DNA for the CDR3: TGTGCCAGTAGTATAGCTAGAGATACGCAGTATTTT. Encoded protein: CASSIARDTQYF.

The chain employs TRBV4-2 and TRBJ2-7; D ambiguous. V lost 0 bases and J lost 1, with 7 bases in between. The CDR3 has 14 amino acids. Germline V gene sequence: CDR1 LGHNA, CDR2 YNFKEQ. The CDR3 DNA reads TGTGCCAGCAGCCAAGATGTAGATTCCTACGAGCAGTACGTC. Protein product: CASSQDVDSYEQYV.

The chain recombines TRBV27 with TRBJ2-4, with 8 bases identical to TRBD1. The CDR3 has 15 amino acids. The germline CDR1 and CDR2 sequences are MNHEY and SMNVEV (reference sequence). With 5 bases clipped from V and 3 bases from J, the junction kept 6 bases outside the gene matches. The CDR3 region has the DNA TGTGCCAGCAGTCAGACAGGGGTTGGCAAAAACATTCAGTACTTC. Its protein product is CASSQTGVGKNIQYF.

This chain connects TRBV15 to TRBJ1-6, with no clear D. In germline, CDR1 is LNHNV, CDR2 YYDKDF (reference sequence). The length of the CDR3 is 13 residues. Trimming left V 1 base short and J 12 bases short, with 10 bases between. As DNA, the CDR3 is TGTGCCACCAGCAGAGCCGCCGGTGAACCCCTCCACTTT. Translating gives CATSRAAGEPLHF.

The chain has TRBV9 and TRBJ2-5; 9 nucleotides match TRBD2. CDR1 is SGDLS, CDR2 YYNGEE, per germline. The CDR3 has 14 residues. The J segment lost 5 bases and the V segment lost 3 bases, leaving 5 bases of the junction unmatched. The CDR3 region has the DNA TGTGCCAGCAGCGAGGGACTAGCCCGCGAGACCCAGTACTTC. The encoded protein is CASSEGLARETQYF.